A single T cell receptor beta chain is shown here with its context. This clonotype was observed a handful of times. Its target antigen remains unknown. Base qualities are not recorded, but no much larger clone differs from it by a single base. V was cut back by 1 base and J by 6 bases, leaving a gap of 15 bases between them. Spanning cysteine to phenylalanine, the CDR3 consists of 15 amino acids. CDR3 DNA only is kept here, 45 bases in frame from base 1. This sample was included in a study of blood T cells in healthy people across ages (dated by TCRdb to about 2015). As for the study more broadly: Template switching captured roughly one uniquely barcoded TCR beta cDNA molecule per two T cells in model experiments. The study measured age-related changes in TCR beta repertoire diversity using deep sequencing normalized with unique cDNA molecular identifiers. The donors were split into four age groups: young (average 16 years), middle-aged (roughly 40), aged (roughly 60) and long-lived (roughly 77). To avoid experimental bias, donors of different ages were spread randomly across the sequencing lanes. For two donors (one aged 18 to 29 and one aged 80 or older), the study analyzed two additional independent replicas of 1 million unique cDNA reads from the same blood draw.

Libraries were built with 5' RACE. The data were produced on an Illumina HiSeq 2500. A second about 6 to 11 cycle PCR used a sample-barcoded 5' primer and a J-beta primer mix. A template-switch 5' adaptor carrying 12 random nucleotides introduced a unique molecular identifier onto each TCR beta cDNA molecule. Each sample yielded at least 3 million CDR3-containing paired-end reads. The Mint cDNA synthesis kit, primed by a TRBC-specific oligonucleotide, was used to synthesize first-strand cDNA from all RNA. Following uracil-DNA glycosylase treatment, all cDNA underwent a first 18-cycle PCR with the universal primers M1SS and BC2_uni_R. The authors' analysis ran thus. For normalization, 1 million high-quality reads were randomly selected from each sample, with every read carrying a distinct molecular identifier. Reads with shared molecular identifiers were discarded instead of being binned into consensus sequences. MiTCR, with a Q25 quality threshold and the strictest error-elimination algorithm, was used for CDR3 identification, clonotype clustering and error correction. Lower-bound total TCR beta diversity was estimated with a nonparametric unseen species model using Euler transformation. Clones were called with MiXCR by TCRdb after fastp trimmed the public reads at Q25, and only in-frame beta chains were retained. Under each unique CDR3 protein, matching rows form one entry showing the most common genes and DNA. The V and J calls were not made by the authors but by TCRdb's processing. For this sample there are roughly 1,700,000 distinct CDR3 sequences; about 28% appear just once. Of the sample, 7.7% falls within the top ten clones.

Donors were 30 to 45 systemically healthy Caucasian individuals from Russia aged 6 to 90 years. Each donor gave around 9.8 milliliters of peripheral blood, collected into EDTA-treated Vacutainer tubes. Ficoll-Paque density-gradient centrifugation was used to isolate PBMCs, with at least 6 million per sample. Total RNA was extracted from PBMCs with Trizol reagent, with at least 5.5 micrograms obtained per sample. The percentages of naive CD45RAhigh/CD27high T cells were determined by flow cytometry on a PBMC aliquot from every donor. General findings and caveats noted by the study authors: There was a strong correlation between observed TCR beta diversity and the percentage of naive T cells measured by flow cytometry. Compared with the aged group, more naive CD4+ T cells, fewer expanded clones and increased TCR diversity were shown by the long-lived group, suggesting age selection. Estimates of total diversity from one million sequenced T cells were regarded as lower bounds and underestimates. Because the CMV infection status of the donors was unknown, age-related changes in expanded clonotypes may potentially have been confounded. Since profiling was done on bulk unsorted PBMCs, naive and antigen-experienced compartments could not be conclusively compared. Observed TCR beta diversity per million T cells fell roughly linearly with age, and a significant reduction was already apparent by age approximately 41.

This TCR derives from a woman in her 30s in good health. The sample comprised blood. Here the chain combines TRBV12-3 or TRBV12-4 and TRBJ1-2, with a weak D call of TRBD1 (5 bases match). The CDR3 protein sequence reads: CASSLGGQGRDGYTF. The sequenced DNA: TGTGCCAGCAGTTTAGGGGGTCAGGGAAGGGATGGCTACACCTTC.